A single sample is the source of the 29 T cell receptor beta chains below, sequenced in a study of STAT5B mutations in CD4+ large granular lymphocyte leukemia. Generated by immunoSEQ multiplex PCR, the TCRdb table keeps only in-frame clones and is missing some. The profile shows over 30,000 clones, 87% of them singletons. The sample taken for sequencing was CD4+ T cells from blood buffy coats. These receptors all come from a human donor in good health.

Details on this clone: The sample carries other DNA sequences with the same CDR3. V usage is TRBV7-9 and J usage is TRBJ2-5; 10 positions match TRBD1. The CDR3 consists of 16 residues. The trim removed 3 bases at V and 5 bases at J, leaving 9 bases unmatched. Germline CDR1 reads SEHNR; CDR2 reads FQNEAQ (reference sequence). In nucleotides, the CDR3 is TGTGCCAGCAGCTTGAGGGACAGGGGATCGGCGGAGACCCAGTACTTC. Translation: CASSLRDRGSAETQYF.

This chain joins TRBV29-1 and TRBJ1-4; D unresolved. The CDR3 is 11 residues long. Trimming took 5 bases from V and 8 from J, leaving 9 bases between them. Germline V CDR1 and CDR2: SQVTM, ANQGSEA. In DNA form, the CDR3 reads TGCAGCGTTCAAATAGGGGAAAAACTGTTTTTT. Translated, it gives CSVQIGEKLFF.

This clone was observed a few times. V and J are TRBV7-6 and TRBJ2-1, with 7 bases matching TRBD2. J gave up 8 bases and V 5 bases, and 15 bases lay outside the gene matches. This CDR3 comprises 16 residues. The germline gives CDR1 SGHVS, CDR2 FNYEAQ. The CDR3 reads CASSDWRAGVVYEQFF. The CDR3 nucleotides read TGTGCCAGCAGCGACTGGAGGGCGGGAGTAGTCTATGAGCAGTTCTTC.

This chain joins TRBV5-1 and TRBJ2-2; 10 bases are a match to TRBD2. The ends lost 0 bases at V and 6 bases at J; junction bases unmatched: 8. The CDR3 extends over 17 amino acids. CDR1 is SGHRS, CDR2 YFSETQ, per germline. CDR3 residues: CASSLGSTSGTAGELFF. DNA for the CDR3: TGCGCCAGCAGCTTGGGGTCAACTAGCGGGACGGCCGGGGAGCTGTTTTTT.

The V call is TRBV10-3, the J call TRBJ2-2, with TRBD1 identical over 9 bases. The germline V gene encodes CDR1 ENHRY and CDR2 SYGVKD. V shed 10 bases, J shed 5 bases, and the junction held 5 bases outside the gene matches. CDR3 length equals 13 residues. The CDR3 DNA is TGTGCCAGTACAGGGGGCAAGACCGGGGAGCTGTTTTTT. It yields the protein CASTGGKTGELFF.

The CDR3 DNA sequence: TGTGCCAGCAGCCCAAGCTCTGGGGCCAACGTCCTGACTTTC. It translates to CASSPSSGANVLTF. The chain joins TRBV9 to TRBJ2-6; no clear D gene. The CDR3 runs to 14 residues. V lost 4 bases, J lost 0 bases, and 5 bases lay in between. The germline V gene encodes CDR1 SGDLS and CDR2 YYNGEE.

This sequence joins TRBV5-4 and TRBJ2-1, with D unresolved. The CDR3 covers 13 residues. V lost 0 bases to trimming and J lost 9 bases, with 10 bases between them. Germline V gene lookup returns CDR1 SGHNT and CDR2 YYREEE (reference sequence). The CDR3 is CASSLDSLGEQFF. DNA for the CDR3: TGTGCCAGCAGCTTGGACTCCCTCGGTGAGCAGTTCTTC.

This chain links TRBV7-2 with TRBJ2-1; 7 bases are a match to TRBD2. CDR3 size: 15 residues. Germline CDR1 SGHTA, CDR2 FQGNSA. With 4 bases clipped from V and 4 bases from J, the junction kept 7 bases outside the gene matches. The CDR3: CASSSGGTNYNEQFF. CDR3 nucleotides: TGTGCCAGCAGCTCTGGCGGGACTAATTACAATGAGCAGTTCTTC.

This chain links TRBV28 with TRBJ1-5; possibly TRBD1 for D (6 bases). This CDR3 has 19 residues. The ends were cut back, 2 bases at V and 0 bases at J, with 20 bases in the middle. Germline CDR1 is MDHEN and CDR2 is SYDVKM. The CDR3 region has the DNA TGTGCCAGCAGTTTAGTAGGGGACACCTACGCTTATAGCAATCAGCCCCAGCATTTT. Residues: CASSLVGDTYAYSNQPQHF.

Here the CDR3 reads CASSQDRQSPNVLTF. Here the CDR3 DNA reads TGCGCCAGCAGCCAAGATCGACAGAGCCCCAACGTCCTGACTTTC. The genes are TRBV4-1 and TRBJ2-6; TRBD1 might be the D (5 bases). The V gene lost 0 bases and the J gene lost 8 bases, with 11 bases spanning the gap. CDR1 MGHRA and CDR2 YSYEKL come from the germline V gene. The CDR3 consists of 15 residues.

V and J are TRBV10-3 and TRBJ1-5; D gene uncertain. The V and J ends lost 2 bases and 0 bases respectively, with 17 bases between them. Germline loops: CDR1 ENHRY, CDR2 SYGVKD. The CDR3 runs to 18 residues. The CDR3 coding sequence is TGTGCCATCAGTGAGACCCAAGGAGGGAGGGATAGCAATCAGCCCCAGCATTTT. Its protein is CAISETQGGRDSNQPQHF.

V usage is TRBV19 and J usage is TRBJ2-1; no clear D gene. This CDR3 is built from 11 residues. V shed 3 bases and J shed 6 bases, with 3 bases lying between them. Germline assignment: CDR1 LNHDA and CDR2 SQIVND (reference sequence). This CDR3 is CASSIVNEQFF. CDR3 bases: TGTGCCAGTAGTATCGTCAATGAGCAGTTCTTC.

The rearrangement uses TRBV11-2 and TRBJ2-1; 10 bases agree with TRBD2. The CDR3 is made up of 15 amino acids. Germline values: CDR1 SGHAT, CDR2 FQNNGV. Trimming removed 1 base from V and 7 bases from J; junction bases left unmatched: 4. In nucleotides, the CDR3 is TGTGCCAGCAGCTTAGGGGTGACTAGCGGGAATGAGCAGTTCTTC. Protein: CASSLGVTSGNEQFF.

This rearrangement joins TRBV6-5 to TRBJ1-1, with D maybe TRBD1 (5 bases). The germline V gene has CDR1 MNHEY and CDR2 SVGAGI. Between the trimmed V and J ends, which lost 2 bases and 3 bases, there was a span of 13 bases. This CDR3 has 15 residues. The CDR3 DNA is TGTGCCAGCAGTTACGGAGGGGCGACGGACACTGAAGCTTTCTTT. Translating gives CASSYGGATDTEAFF.

J is TRBJ2-7 and V is TRBV6-5; the match to TRBD2 covers 7 bases. Germline values: CDR1 MNHEY, CDR2 SVGAGI. CDR3 length equals 16 residues. The junction had 14 bases not matched to a gene; V was cut back by 2 bases and J by 7 bases. The CDR3 loop reads CASSYSLTGGAGEQYF. The CDR3 coding sequence is TGTGCCAGCAGTTACAGTCTTACGGGAGGAGCAGGGGAGCAGTACTTC.

This chain connects TRBV28 to TRBJ2-7; D tentatively reads TRBD1 or TRBD2 (5 bases each). The CDR3 runs 10 residues. Germline loops: CDR1 MDHEN, CDR2 SYDVKM. V lost 8 bases to trimming and J lost 12 bases, with 14 bases between them. The CDR3 here is CASGQGAGYF. The CDR3 region has the DNA TGTGCCAGCGGTCAGGGAGCCGGGTACTTC.

CDR3 amino acids: CASRRGTGSYEQYF. The CDR3 DNA reads TGTGCCAGCAGGAGAGGGACAGGGAGCTACGAGCAGTACTTC. This chain links TRBV11-2 with TRBJ2-7, with 9 bases lining up with TRBD1. Germline V gene sequence: CDR1 SGHAT, CDR2 FQNNGV. The CDR3 sequence is 14 residues long. J was trimmed by 3 bases and V by 6 bases; bases with no gene match: 6.

The rearrangement links TRBV7-6 to TRBJ2-1, with TRBD2 matching over 12 bases. The CDR3 covers 14 residues. V was pared by 5 bases and J by 7 bases, with 3 bases of the junction left unmatched. CDR1 is SGHVS and CDR2 is FNYEAQ in the germline V gene. This chain's CDR3 is CASSETSGSNEQFF. The CDR3 DNA follows: TGTGCCAGCAGCGAGACTAGCGGGAGTAATGAGCAGTTCTTC. The complete variable domain, with remaining parts taken from reference TRBV7-6 and TRBJ2-1, reads GAGVSQSPRYKVTKRGQDVALRCDPISGHVSLYWYRQALGQGPEFLTYFNYEAQQDKSGLPNDRFSAERPEGSISTLTIQRTEQRDSAMYRCASSETSGSNEQFFGPGTRLTVL.

The genes are TRBV6-5 and TRBJ1-2, with 8 bases identical to TRBD1. J was trimmed by 0 bases and V by 6 bases; bases with no gene match: 3. The CDR3 contains 14 residues. The germline V gene encodes CDR1 MNHEY and CDR2 SVGAGI. The CDR3 protein is CASSDRGSNYGYTF. CDR3 nucleotide sequence: TGTGCCAGCAGCGACAGGGGCTCTAACTATGGCTACACCTTC.

V and J are TRBV4-3 and TRBJ1-4; D unresolved. Germline CDR1 and CDR2: LGHNA and YSLEER. Trimming stripped 0 bases from V and 8 bases from J, with 4 bases between. The CDR3 length is 12 residues. CDR3 sequence: CASSQDGEKLFF. CDR3 coding DNA: TGCGCCAGCAGCCAAGATGGCGAAAAACTGTTTTTT.

The chain recombines TRBV5-1 with TRBJ2-1; 10 bases are a match to TRBD2. The CDR3 contains 14 residues. The junction had 6 bases not matched to a gene; V was cut back by 4 bases and J by 8 bases. The germline CDR1 and CDR2 sequences are SGHRS and YFSETQ. CDR3 residues: CASSKAGGGDEQFF. The CDR3 nucleotides are TGCGCCAGCAGCAAAGCGGGAGGGGGGGATGAGCAGTTCTTC.

This clone was seen more than once but under ten times. The V and J genes are TRBV7-9 and TRBJ2-7; 7 bases are shared with TRBD1. V trimming: 3 bases; J trimming: 2 bases; junction bases outside the gene matches: 7. Germline V lookup: CDR1 SEHNR, CDR2 FQNEAQ (reference sequence). CDR3 size: 15 residues. In DNA form, the CDR3 reads TGTGCCAGCAGCTTCTTTCCGGGACAGACCTACGAGCAGTACTTC. As protein: CASSFFPGQTYEQYF.

V usage is TRBV19 and J usage is TRBJ1-2; 7 bases are shared with TRBD1. V lost 4 bases and J lost 5; bases outside the gene matches: 4. Germline V lookup: CDR1 LNHDA, CDR2 SQIVND (reference sequence). CDR3 length: 13 amino acids. CDR3 loop: CASSTDREYGYTF. CDR3 DNA sequence: TGTGCCAGTAGTACCGACAGGGAGTATGGCTACACCTTC.

The CDR3 here is CATSRGSHQETQYF. CDR3 DNA sequence: TGTGCCACCAGCAGGGGGTCCCACCAAGAGACCCAGTACTTC. This chain uses TRBV15 with TRBJ2-5; D is undetermined. The germline V and J ends were trimmed by 3 bases and 0 bases, with 8 bases remaining between them. Germline V gene sequence: CDR1 LNHNV, CDR2 YYDKDF (reference sequence). The CDR3 totals 14 residues.

The chain employs TRBV19 and TRBJ1-3; the D is unclear. CDR1 is LNHDA and CDR2 is SQIVND in the germline V gene (reference sequence). V was shortened by 3 bases and J by 4 bases, with 13 bases between the two germline ends. The CDR3 covers 15 residues. The CDR3, as DNA: TGTGCCAGTAGTATGTCGGCAAACCCCGGAAACACCATATATTTT. It is translated as CASSMSANPGNTIYF.

This chain uses TRBV19 with TRBJ2-1; 12 bases match TRBD2. In germline, CDR1 is LNHDA, CDR2 SQIVND (reference sequence). Trimming at V came to 5 bases and at J to 6 bases, leaving 8 bases not matched to a gene. CDR3 length equals 16 residues. The CDR3 DNA reads as TGTGCCAGTAGTTCCAAGACTAGCGGGAGTAGCAATGAGCAGTTCTTC. It codes for CASSSKTSGSSNEQFF.

The chain is built from TRBV11-2 and TRBJ1-3; TRBD1 is a possible D gene (5 bases). The V end lost 8 bases, the J end lost 0 bases, and 11 bases lay between the germline ends. The CDR3 is made up of 14 amino acids. CDR1 is SGHAT and CDR2 is FQNNGV in the germline V gene. CDR3 bases: TGTGCCAGCGGACAATACGCCTCTGGAAACACCATATATTTT. Amino acids: CASGQYASGNTIYF. The variable domain in full, completed from reference TRBV11-2 and TRBJ1-3, reads EAGVAQSPRYKIIEKRQSVAFWCNPISGHATLYWYQQILGQGPKLLIQFQNNGVVDDSQLPKDRFSAERLKGVDSTLKIQPAKLEDSAVYLCASGQYASGNTIYFGEGSWLTVV.

This sequence joins TRBV18 and TRBJ2-5; D uncertain. The CDR3 is made up of 12 amino acids. The V end was cut by 4 bases, the J end by 5 bases, with 8 bases between. The V gene's germline CDR1 is KGHSH and CDR2 LQKENI. For the CDR3, the DNA is TGTGCCAGCTCACAGGTCCGGGAGACCCAGTACTTC. Translated: CASSQVRETQYF.

The chain combines TRBV6-1 with TRBJ1-5; D is possibly TRBD1 (6 bases). CDR3 length equals 15 residues. Per the germline V gene, CDR1 is MNHNS and CDR2 is SASEGT. V lost 5 bases and J 3 bases, leaving 14 bases between the germline ends. CDR3 protein: CASSQGGFANQPQHF. The CDR3 DNA follows: TGTGCCAGCAGTCAAGGGGGGTTTGCCAATCAGCCCCAGCATTTT.